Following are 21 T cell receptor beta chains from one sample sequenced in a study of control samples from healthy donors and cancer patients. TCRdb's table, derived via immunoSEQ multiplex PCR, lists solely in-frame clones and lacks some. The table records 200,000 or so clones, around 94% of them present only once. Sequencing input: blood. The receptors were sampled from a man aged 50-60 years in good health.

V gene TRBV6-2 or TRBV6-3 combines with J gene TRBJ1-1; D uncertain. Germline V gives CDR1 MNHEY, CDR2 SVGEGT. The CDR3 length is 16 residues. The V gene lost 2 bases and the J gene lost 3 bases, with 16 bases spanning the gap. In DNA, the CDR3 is TGTGCCAGCAGTTACAGCCCCTACAGACCGGACACTGAAGCTTTCTTT. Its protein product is CASSYSPYRPDTEAFF.

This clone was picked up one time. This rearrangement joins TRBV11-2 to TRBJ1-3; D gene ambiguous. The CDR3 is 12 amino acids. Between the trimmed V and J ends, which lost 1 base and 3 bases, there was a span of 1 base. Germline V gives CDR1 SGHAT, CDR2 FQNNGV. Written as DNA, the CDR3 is TGTGCCAGCAGCTTAGGTGGAAACACCATATATTTT. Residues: CASSLGGNTIYF.

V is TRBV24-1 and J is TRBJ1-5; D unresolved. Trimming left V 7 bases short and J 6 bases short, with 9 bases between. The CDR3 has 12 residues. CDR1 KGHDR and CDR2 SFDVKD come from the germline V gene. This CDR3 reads CATSESFQPQHF. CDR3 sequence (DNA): TGTGCCACCAGCGAGAGCTTTCAGCCCCAGCATTTT.

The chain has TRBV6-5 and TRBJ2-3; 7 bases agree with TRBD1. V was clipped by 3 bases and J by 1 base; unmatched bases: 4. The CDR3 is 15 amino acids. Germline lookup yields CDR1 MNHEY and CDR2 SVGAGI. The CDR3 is CASSYLGQGTDTQYF. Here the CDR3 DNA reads TGTGCCAGCAGTTATCTTGGACAGGGCACAGATACGCAGTATTTT.

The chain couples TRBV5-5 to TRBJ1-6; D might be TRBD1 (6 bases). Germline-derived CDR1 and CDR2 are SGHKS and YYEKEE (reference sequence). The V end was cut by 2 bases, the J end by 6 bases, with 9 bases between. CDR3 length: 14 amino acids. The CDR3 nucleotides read TGTGCCAGCAGCTTCCGACAGGCTAATTCACCCCTCCACTTT. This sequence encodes CASSFRQANSPLHF.

In DNA, the CDR3 is TGTGCCAGCAGCACCCGGGAGGGAACGGCAGCTTTCTTT. Translating it yields CASSTREGTAAFF. The genes are TRBV7-3 and TRBJ1-1; D is unclear. This CDR3 is 13 amino acids long. Germline CDR1 is SGHTA and CDR2 is FQGTGA. The V end was cut by 5 bases, the J end by 10 bases, with 17 bases between.

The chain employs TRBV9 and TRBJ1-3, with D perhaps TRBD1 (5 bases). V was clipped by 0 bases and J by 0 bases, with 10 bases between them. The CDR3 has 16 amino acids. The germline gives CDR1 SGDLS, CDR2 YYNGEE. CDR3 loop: CASSVGGDGSGNTIYF. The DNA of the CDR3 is TGTGCCAGCAGCGTAGGAGGGGACGGCTCTGGAAACACCATATATTTT.

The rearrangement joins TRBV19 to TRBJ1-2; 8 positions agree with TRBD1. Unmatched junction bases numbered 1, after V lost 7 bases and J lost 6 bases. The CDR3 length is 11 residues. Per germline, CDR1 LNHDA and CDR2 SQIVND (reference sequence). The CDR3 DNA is TGTGCCAGTAACAGGGGGGATGGCTACACCTTC. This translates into CASNRGDGYTF.

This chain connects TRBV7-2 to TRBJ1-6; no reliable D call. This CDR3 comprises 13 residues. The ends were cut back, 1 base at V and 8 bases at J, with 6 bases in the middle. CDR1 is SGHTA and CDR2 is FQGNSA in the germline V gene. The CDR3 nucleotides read TGTGCCAGCAGCTTAGGTTTCGATTCACCCCTCCACTTT. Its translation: CASSLGFDSPLHF.

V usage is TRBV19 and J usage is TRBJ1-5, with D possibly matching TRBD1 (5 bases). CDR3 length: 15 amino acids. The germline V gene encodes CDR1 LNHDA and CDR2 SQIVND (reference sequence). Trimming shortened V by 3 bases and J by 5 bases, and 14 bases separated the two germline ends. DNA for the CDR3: TGTGCCAGTAGTATTATCCGGCAGGGCTATCAGCCCCAGCATTTT. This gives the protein CASSIIRQGYQPQHF.

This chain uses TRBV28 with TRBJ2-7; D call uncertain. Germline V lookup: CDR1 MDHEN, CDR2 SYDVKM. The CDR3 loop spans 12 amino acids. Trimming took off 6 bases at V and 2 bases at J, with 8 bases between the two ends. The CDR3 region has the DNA TGTGCCAGCAGGAAGGGAACCTACGAGCAGTACGTC. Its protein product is CASRKGTYEQYV.

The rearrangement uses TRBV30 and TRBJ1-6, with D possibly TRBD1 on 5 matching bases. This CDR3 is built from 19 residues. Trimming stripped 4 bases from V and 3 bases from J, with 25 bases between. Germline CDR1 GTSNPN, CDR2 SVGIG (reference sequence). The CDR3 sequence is CAWMEGTRWGSNYNSPLHF. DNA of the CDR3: TGTGCCTGGATGGAGGGGACTAGATGGGGTTCGAACTATAATTCACCCCTCCACTTT.

For the CDR3, the DNA is TGTGCCAGCAGCCAAGGTCAGGTGGTCGGGAACACTGAAGCTTTCTTT. Translated: CASSQGQVVGNTEAFF. The rearrangement links TRBV3-1 (or the pseudogene TRBV3-2) to TRBJ1-1; D is undetermined. In germline, CDR1 is LGHDT, CDR2 YNNKEL (reference sequence). The V gene lost 1 base and the J gene lost 1 base, with 13 bases spanning the gap. The CDR3 is 16 residues long.

The CDR3 nucleotides are TGTGCCAGCTCACCACAGGGGTTGGGCACTGAAGCTTTCTTT. It is translated as CASSPQGLGTEAFF. This rearrangement joins TRBV18 to TRBJ1-1, with a tentative D call TRBD1 (5 bases). Germline V CDR1 and CDR2: KGHSH, LQKENI. This CDR3 comprises 14 residues. V shed 1 base and J shed 4 bases, with 10 bases lying between them.

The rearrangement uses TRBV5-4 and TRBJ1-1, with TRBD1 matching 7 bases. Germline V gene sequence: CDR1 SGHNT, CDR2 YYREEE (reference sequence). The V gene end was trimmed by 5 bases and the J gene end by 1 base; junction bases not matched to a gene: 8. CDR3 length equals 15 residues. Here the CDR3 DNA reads TGTGCCAGCAGGACAACAGGGGTGGGGAACACTGAAGCTTTCTTT. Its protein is CASRTTGVGNTEAFF.

This chain's CDR3 is CASSGSKGSTGTQPQHF. The CDR3 DNA sequence: TGTGCCAGCAGTGGGTCGAAAGGCAGTACAGGGACCCAGCCCCAGCATTTT. The J gene is TRBJ1-5, the V gene TRBV25-1, with D possibly being TRBD1 (6 bases). The CDR3 covers 17 residues. Trimming left V 4 bases short and J 7 bases short, with 23 bases between. The germline gives CDR1 MGHDK, CDR2 SYGVNS.

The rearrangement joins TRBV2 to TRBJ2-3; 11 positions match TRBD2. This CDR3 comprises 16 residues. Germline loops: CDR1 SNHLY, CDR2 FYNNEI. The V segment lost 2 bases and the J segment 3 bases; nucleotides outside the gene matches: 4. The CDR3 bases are TGTGCCAGCAGTGAAATCGTAGCGGGGGGGACAGATACGCAGTATTTT. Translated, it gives CASSEIVAGGTDTQYF. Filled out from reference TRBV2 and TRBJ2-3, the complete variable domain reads EPEVTQTPSHQVTQMGQEVILRCVPISNHLYFYWYRQILGQKVEFLVSFYNNEISEKSEIFDDQFSVERPDGSNFTLKIRSTKLEDSAMYFCASSEIVAGGTDTQYFGPGTRLTVL.

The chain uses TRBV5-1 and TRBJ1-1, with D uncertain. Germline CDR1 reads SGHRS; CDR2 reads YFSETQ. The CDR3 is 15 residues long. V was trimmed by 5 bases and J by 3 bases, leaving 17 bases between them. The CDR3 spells CASRLLGVGDTEAFF. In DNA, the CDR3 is TGCGCCAGCAGATTACTTGGTGTTGGGGACACTGAAGCTTTCTTT.

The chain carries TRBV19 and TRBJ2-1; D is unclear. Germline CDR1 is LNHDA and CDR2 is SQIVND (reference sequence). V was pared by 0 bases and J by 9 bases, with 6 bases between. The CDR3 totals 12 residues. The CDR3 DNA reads TGTGCCAGTAGTATAGATCGAGGTGAGCAGTTCTTC. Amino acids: CASSIDRGEQFF.

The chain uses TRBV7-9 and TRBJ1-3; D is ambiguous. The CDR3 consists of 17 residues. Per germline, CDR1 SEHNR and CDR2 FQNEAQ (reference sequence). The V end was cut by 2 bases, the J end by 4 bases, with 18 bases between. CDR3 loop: CASSLWGTAVMGNTIYF. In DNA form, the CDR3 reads TGTGCCAGCAGCTTATGGGGAACGGCAGTCATGGGAAACACCATATATTTT.

The CDR3 nucleotides read TGTGCCAGCAGCACAAGACAGGAACTATACAATGAGCAGTTCTTC. Amino acids: CASSTRQELYNEQFF. The V gene is TRBV5-4, the J gene TRBJ2-1; tentative D call: TRBD1 (6 bases). Germline CDR1 and CDR2: SGHNT and YYREEE (reference sequence). The CDR3 length is 15 residues. The V and J ends lost 4 bases and 4 bases respectively, with 15 bases between them.